The 15 T cell receptor beta chains below were found in one sample sequenced in a study of blood T cells in healthy people across ages. A second PCR, run for about 7 to 11 cycles, used a sample-barcoded 5' primer plus a J-beta primer mix. TCRdb processed the 5' RACE reads anew with MiXCR; each CDR3 protein has one entry. Here the sample spans about 580,000 distinct CDR3 sequences, 45% to 55% being singletons. The sample taken for sequencing was blood. All receptors derive from an older man in good health.

The chain couples TRBV5-8 to TRBJ2-5; TRBD1 might be the D (7 bases). The J call is uncertain, as TRBJ2-7 better fits the DNA end. This CDR3 has 16 amino acids. The germline gives CDR1 SGHTS, CDR2 YDEGEE. The CDR3 sequence is CASSPNQGGISYEQYF. In DNA form, the CDR3 reads TGTGCCAGCAGCCCGAATCAGGGGGGTATCTCCTACGAGCAGTACTTC.

This clonotype turned up a few times. J is TRBJ2-1 and V is TRBV7-9; TRBD1 matches at 7 bases. J lost 4 bases, V lost 5 bases, and 11 bases had no gene match. The CDR3 sequence is 16 residues long. CDR1 and CDR2 from the germline V gene are SEHNR and FQNEAQ (reference sequence). CDR3 sequence: CASSPRQGEDYNEQFF. DNA for the CDR3: TGTGCCAGCAGCCCGCGACAGGGAGAAGATTACAATGAGCAGTTCTTC.

A few counts support this clonotype. This chain joins TRBV20-1 and TRBJ2-7, with 7 bases matching TRBD2. Germline CDR1 and CDR2: DFQATT and SNEGSKA (reference sequence). This CDR3 comprises 15 residues. After removal of 3 bases from V and 1 base from J, the junction contained 9 bases not matched to a gene. The CDR3 DNA follows: TGCAGTGCTAGGCCGCCAGCGGGGCCGTCCTACGAGCAGTACTTC. Protein sequence: CSARPPAGPSYEQYF.

This clonotype came up once. At one boundary the junction diverges from the germline segment, which might be a read error. The CDR3 spells CASSEGSSSYERYF. The DNA of the CDR3 is TGTGCCAGCAGTGAGGGCAGTTCCTCCTACGAGCGGTACTTC. The V call is TRBV2, the J call TRBJ2-7; D ambiguous. The germline V gene encodes CDR1 SNHLY and CDR2 FYNNEI. There are 14 residues in the CDR3. Based on the CDR3 plus reference TRBV2 and TRBJ2-7, the full variable domain is EPEVTQTPSHQVTQMGQEVILRCVPISNHLYFYWYRQILGQKVEFLVSFYNNEISEKSEIFDDQFSVERPDGSNFTLKIRSTKLEDSAMYFCASSEGSSSYERYFGPGTRLTVT.

This clonotype was picked up a small number of times. This chain connects TRBV14 to TRBJ2-4, with TRBD2 matching over 10 bases. J gave up 0 bases and V 11 bases, and 16 bases lay outside the gene matches. Germline CDR1 is SGHDN and CDR2 is FVKESK. The CDR3 has 18 residues. As DNA, the CDR3 is TGTGCCGGACGGCTAGCGGGAGATCAAGTACTAGCCAAAAACATTCAGTACTTC. Its translation: CAGRLAGDQVLAKNIQYF.

In its sample, this clonotype was seen a few times. An end of the junction does not agree with germline; a read error may underlie this. The chain is built from TRBV7-7 and TRBJ2-5; 11 bases align to TRBD2. This CDR3 comprises 15 residues. CDR1 is SSHAT and CDR2 is FNYEAQ in the germline V gene (reference sequence). The CDR3, as DNA: TGTGCTAGCACCCGACTAGCGGGGTCCCAAGAGACCCAGTACTTC. Protein sequence: CASTRLAGSQETQYF.

There are a few counts of this clonotype. V and J are TRBV12-3 or TRBV12-4 and TRBJ1-2; 10 nucleotides agree with TRBD1. Germline trimming cut 5 bases from V and 7 bases from J; bases unmatched to any gene: 7. The CDR3 runs 14 residues. CDR3 DNA: TGTGCCAGCAGTGACCAGGGGACAGGGGTTGGCTACACCTTC. Protein product: CASSDQGTGVGYTF.

This chain links TRBV20-1 with TRBJ2-1; 8 nucleotides agree with TRBD1. The CDR3 length is 16 residues. CDR1 is DFQATT and CDR2 is SNEGSKA in the germline V gene (reference sequence). The V and J ends lost 1 base and 4 bases, in that order; junction bases with no gene match: 9. The CDR3 DNA reads TGCAGTGCTAGAGTTGTGGCAGGGGGCAAGTACAATGAGCAGTTCTTC. Amino acids: CSARVVAGGKYNEQFF.

This sequence joins TRBV9 and TRBJ2-3, with D perhaps TRBD2 (5 bases). V was cut by 1 base and J by 0 bases, with 12 bases left in between. The CDR3 has 16 residues. Germline loops: CDR1 SGDLS, CDR2 YYNGEE. CDR3 coding DNA: TGTGCCAGCAGCGTAAGCGGCCTAACTAGCACAGATACGCAGTATTTT. It codes for CASSVSGLTSTDTQYF.

The chain uses TRBV7-9 and TRBJ1-4; no firm D call. The germline gives CDR1 SEHNR, CDR2 FQNEAQ (reference sequence). V was clipped by 4 bases and J by 8 bases, with 11 bases between them. CDR3 size: 13 residues. The CDR3 nucleotides are TGTGCCAGCAGCTCACACAGTGCGGAAAAACTGTTTTTT. Residues: CASSSHSAEKLFF.

The V call is TRBV3-1, the J call TRBJ2-1; 7 bases fit TRBD2. In germline, CDR1 is LGHDT, CDR2 YNNKEL (reference sequence). V was pared by 4 bases and J by 12 bases, with 15 bases of the junction left unmatched. The CDR3 totals 15 residues. CDR3 amino acids: CASSLLGGSTRRQFF. The DNA of the CDR3 is TGTGCCAGCAGCCTCCTCGGGGGGTCCACAAGGAGGCAGTTCTTC.

This clonotype came up many times. The V call is TRBV28, the J call TRBJ2-6; no firm D call. Germline V gene lookup returns CDR1 MDHEN and CDR2 SYDVKM. Between the trimmed V and J ends, which lost 4 bases and 4 bases, there was a span of 14 bases. This CDR3 comprises 16 residues. CDR3 nucleotide sequence: TGTGCCAGCAGTTACGCCACTGGTACCGGGGCCAACGTCCTGACTTTC. This sequence encodes CASSYATGTGANVLTF.

A remark on this clonotype: Likely a read error: the CDR3 ends without its conserved phenylalanine or tryptophan. V and J are TRBV4-2 and TRBJ2-5; 8 bases line up with TRBD2. V was clipped by 1 base and J by 1 base; unmatched bases: 17. The CDR3 extends over 20 amino acids. Germline V gene data show CDR1 as LGHNA and CDR2 as YNFKEQ. This CDR3 reads CASSQGSRTSTRGFQETQYL. The CDR3 region has the DNA TGTGCCAGCAGCCAAGGCTCACGGACTAGCACCCGGGGCTTCCAAGAGACCCAGTACTTA.

This clonotype has only a few counts. The chain links TRBV5-4 to TRBJ2-4, with D unresolved. The CDR3 extends over 13 amino acids. CDR1 is SGHNT, CDR2 YYREEE, per germline (reference sequence). V gave up 3 bases and J gave up 13 bases, with 17 bases separating them. The CDR3 coding sequence is TGTGCCAGCAGCTCTGGTCTCTCCGGAGAGCAGTACTTC. Protein product: CASSSGLSGEQYF.

The V call is TRBV9, the J call TRBJ2-1, with D perhaps assigned TRBD1 or TRBD2 (5 bases each). Trimming removed 0 bases from V and 2 bases from J, with 9 bases in between. Germline V gives CDR1 SGDLS, CDR2 YYNGEE. The CDR3 loop spans 15 amino acids. CDR3: CASSVEMGAYNEQFF. The CDR3 DNA sequence: TGTGCCAGCAGCGTAGAGATGGGGGCCTACAATGAGCAGTTCTTC.